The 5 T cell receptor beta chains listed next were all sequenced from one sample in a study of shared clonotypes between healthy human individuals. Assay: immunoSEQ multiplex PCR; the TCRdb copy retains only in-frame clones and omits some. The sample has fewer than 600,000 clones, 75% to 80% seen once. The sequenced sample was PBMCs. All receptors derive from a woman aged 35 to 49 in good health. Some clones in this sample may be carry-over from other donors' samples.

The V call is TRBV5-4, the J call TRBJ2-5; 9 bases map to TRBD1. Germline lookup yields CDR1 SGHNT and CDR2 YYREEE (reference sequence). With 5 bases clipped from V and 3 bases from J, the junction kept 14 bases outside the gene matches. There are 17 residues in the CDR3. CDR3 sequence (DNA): TGTGCCAGCAGTTCCCCGATCTCCGGGGACAGGGAAGAGACCCAGTACTTC. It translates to CASSSPISGDREETQYF.

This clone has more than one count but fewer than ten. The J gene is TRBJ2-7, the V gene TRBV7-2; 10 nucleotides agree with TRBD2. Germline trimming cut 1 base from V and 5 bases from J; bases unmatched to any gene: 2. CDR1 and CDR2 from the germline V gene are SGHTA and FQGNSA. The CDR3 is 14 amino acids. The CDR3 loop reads CASSLGLAGDEQYF. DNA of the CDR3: TGTGCCAGCAGCTTAGGTCTAGCGGGAGACGAGCAGTACTTC.

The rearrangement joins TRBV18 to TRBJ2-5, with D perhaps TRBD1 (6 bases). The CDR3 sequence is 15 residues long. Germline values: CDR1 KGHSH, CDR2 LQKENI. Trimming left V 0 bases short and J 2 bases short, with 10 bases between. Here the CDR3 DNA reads TGTGCCAGCTCACCACCGTCGACAGGACAAGAGACCCAGTACTTC. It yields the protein CASSPPSTGQETQYF. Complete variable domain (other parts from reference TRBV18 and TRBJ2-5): NAGVMQNPRHLVRRRGQEARLRCSPMKGHSHVYWYRQLPEEGLKFMVYLQKENIIDESGMPKERFSAEFPKEGPSILRIQQVVRGDSAAYFCASSPPSTGQETQYFGPGTRLLVL.

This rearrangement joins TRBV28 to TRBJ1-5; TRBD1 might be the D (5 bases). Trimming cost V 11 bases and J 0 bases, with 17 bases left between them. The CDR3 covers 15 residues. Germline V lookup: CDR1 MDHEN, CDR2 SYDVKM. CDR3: CASQPAGDSNQPQHF. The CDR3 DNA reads TGTGCCTCCCAGCCCGCGGGGGATAGCAATCAGCCCCAGCATTTT. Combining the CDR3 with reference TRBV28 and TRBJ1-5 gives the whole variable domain DVKVTQSSRYLVKRTGEKVFLECVQDMDHENMFWYRQDPGLGLRLIYFSYDVKMKEKGDIPEGYSVSREKKERFSLILESASTNQTSMYLCASQPAGDSNQPQHFGDGTRLSIL.

DNA of the CDR3: TGTGCCTGGAGTGCCTTCGGGACACTCGGAAACACCATATATTTT. This translates into CAWSAFGTLGNTIYF. V usage is TRBV30 and J usage is TRBJ1-3; D might be TRBD1 (6 bases). Germline V gene data show CDR1 as GTSNPN and CDR2 as SVGIG (reference sequence). The CDR3 extends over 15 amino acids. V shed 1 base and J shed 4 bases, with 14 bases lying between them. Drawing the rest from reference TRBV30 and TRBJ1-3, the complete variable domain is SQTIHQWPATLVQPVGSPLSLECTVEGTSNPNLYWYRQAAGRGLQLLFYSVGIGQISSEVPQNLSASRPQDRQFILSSKKLLLSDSGFYLCAWSAFGTLGNTIYFGEGSWLTVV.